This passage covers 25 T cell receptor beta chains from one sample sequenced in a study of Ad26.COV2.S vaccination and SARS-CoV-2 variants. TCRdb's table, derived via immunoSEQ multiplex PCR, lists solely in-frame clones and lacks some. The sample includes hundreds of thousands of clones, 89% of them seen just once. The treatment denotes: some 20 received Ad26.COV2.S at low or high dose, single or two shots; roughly five received placebo; per-sample allocation not given. Material that was analyzed had been drawn on day 63 after the first vaccine or placebo injection. The specimen comprised peripheral blood, sampled in a trial of Ad26.COV2.S vaccine versus placebo. The receptors were sampled from a person between 18 and 65 years old who received the Ad26.COV2.S COVID-19 vaccine or a placebo.

This rearrangement joins TRBV5-1 to TRBJ2-7; TRBD2 matches 12 bases. Germline-derived CDR1 and CDR2 are SGHRS and YFSETQ. The V gene end was trimmed by 5 bases and the J gene end by 3 bases; junction bases not matched to a gene: 3. The CDR3 length is 14 residues. CDR3 nucleotides: TGCGCCAGCAGGCCGACTAGCGGGGGCTACGAGCAGTACGTC. This gives the protein CASRPTSGGYEQYV.

The chain carries TRBV27 and TRBJ2-3; D possibly corresponds to TRBD2 (5 bases). The V end was cut by 5 bases, the J end by 2 bases, with 17 bases between. Germline CDR1 and CDR2: MNHEY and SMNVEV (reference sequence). This CDR3 comprises 16 residues. The CDR3 DNA reads TGTGCCAGCAGTCCCCTAGCTTTGCTATCCACAGATACGCAGTATTTT. As protein: CASSPLALLSTDTQYF.

The rearrangement links TRBV18 to TRBJ1-1; no clear D. In germline, CDR1 is KGHSH, CDR2 LQKENI. CDR3 length: 11 residues. V lost 5 bases and J 7 bases, leaving 8 bases between the germline ends. The DNA of the CDR3 is TGTGCCAGCTCAAGCGACGGTGAAGCTTTCTTT. This encodes CASSSDGEAFF.

The chain has TRBV18 and TRBJ2-3; D is uncertain. Germline assignment: CDR1 KGHSH and CDR2 LQKENI. With 2 bases removed from V and 0 bases from J, the gap between germline ends came to 15 bases. The CDR3 sequence is 17 residues long. CDR3 sequence: CASSPTPGRASTDTQYF. Written as DNA, the CDR3 is TGTGCCAGCTCACCAACCCCGGGCCGAGCTAGCACAGATACGCAGTATTTT.

The chain employs TRBV29-1 and TRBJ1-2; TRBD1 is a possible D gene (6 bases). Germline assignment: CDR1 SQVTM and CDR2 ANQGSEA. V was pared by 3 bases and J by 8 bases, with 13 bases between. The CDR3 runs to 12 residues. The CDR3 spells CSVETGRRGYTF. Here the CDR3 DNA reads TGCAGCGTTGAGACAGGCCGTAGGGGCTACACCTTC.

The rearrangement uses TRBV20-1 and TRBJ2-1; 15 bases fit TRBD2. In germline, CDR1 is DFQATT, CDR2 SNEGSKA (reference sequence). The CDR3 covers 17 residues. After removal of 3 bases from V and 4 bases from J, the junction contained 7 bases not matched to a gene. CDR3 sequence: CSASGLAGGPVYNEQFF. The CDR3 DNA reads TGCAGTGCTAGTGGACTAGCGGGAGGGCCAGTTTACAATGAGCAGTTCTTC.

The CDR3 sequence is CASSIGGRISYGYTF. CDR3 nucleotides: TGTGCCAGTAGTATCGGTGGCAGAATCTCCTATGGCTACACCTTC. V gene TRBV19 combines with J gene TRBJ1-2; D unclear. V was clipped by 3 bases and J by 4 bases, with 15 bases between them. The CDR3 extends over 15 amino acids. Germline CDR1 is LNHDA and CDR2 is SQIVND (reference sequence).

The CDR3 is CSASGTGVRSSGNTIYF. As DNA, the CDR3 is TGCAGTGCTAGTGGGACAGGGGTTCGGAGCTCTGGAAACACCATATATTTT. The rearrangement joins TRBV20-1 to TRBJ1-3; TRBD1 matches 10 bases. Looked up from germline, CDR1 is DFQATT and CDR2 is SNEGSKA (reference sequence). The V segment lost 3 bases and the J segment 0 bases; nucleotides outside the gene matches: 8. The CDR3 has 17 amino acids.

The chain uses TRBV6-6 and TRBJ2-7; no firm D call. This CDR3 is 13 amino acids long. Germline-derived CDR1 and CDR2 are MNHNY and SVGAGI (reference sequence). V was pared by 1 base and J by 3 bases, with 7 bases between. In nucleotides, the CDR3 is TGTGCCAGCAGTTACTGGGAAGGCTACGAGCAGTACTTC. It encodes CASSYWEGYEQYF.

The chain couples TRBV11-2 to TRBJ1-6, with D possibly matching TRBD1 (5 bases). The CDR3 has 11 residues. Per the germline V gene, CDR1 is SGHAT and CDR2 is FQNNGV. V was pared by 4 bases and J by 19 bases, with 14 bases between. The CDR3 loop reads CASSSLEGRHF. The CDR3 DNA reads as TGTGCCAGCAGCTCGCTGGAGGGACGACACTTT.

The chain recombines TRBV4-3 with TRBJ1-2, with D possibly being TRBD1 (6 bases). CDR3 length: 14 residues. The V gene lost 0 bases and the J gene lost 2 bases, with 7 bases spanning the gap. CDR1 and CDR2 (germline): LGHNA, YSLEER. The CDR3 DNA reads TGCGCCAGCAGCCAAGATACAGGGAACTATGGCTACACCTTC. Amino acid sequence: CASSQDTGNYGYTF.

The V call is TRBV7-9, the J call TRBJ1-1; D ambiguous. Germline lookup yields CDR1 SEHNR and CDR2 FQNEAQ (reference sequence). V was clipped by 5 bases and J by 0 bases, with 13 bases between them. The CDR3 totals 15 residues. DNA of the CDR3: TGTGCCAGCAGCCCCTTAAGGGTGATGAACACTGAAGCTTTCTTT. This gives the protein CASSPLRVMNTEAFF.

The gene calls are TRBV4-1 and TRBJ2-2; a possible D gene is TRBD2 (5 bases). The CDR3 sequence is 13 residues long. Germline assignment: CDR1 MGHRA and CDR2 YSYEKL. Trimming removed 3 bases from V and 5 bases from J, with 7 bases in between. The CDR3 sequence: CASSHSGTGELFF. DNA for the CDR3: TGCGCCAGCAGCCACTCGGGAACCGGGGAGCTGTTTTTT.

This sequence joins TRBV13 and TRBJ1-2, with TRBD1 matching over 9 bases. With 5 bases clipped from V and 13 bases from J, the junction kept 11 bases outside the gene matches. The CDR3 sequence is 13 residues long. The germline CDR1 and CDR2 sequences are PRHDT and FYEKMQ (reference sequence). The CDR3: CASSNNGQGLGTF. The CDR3 coding sequence is TGTGCCAGCAGCAATAATGGACAGGGGCTAGGCACCTTC.

The chain couples TRBV23-1 to TRBJ2-3, with 11 positions matching TRBD2. TRBV23-1 is recorded as an ORF, its role being uncertain. Germline trimming cut 7 bases from V and 6 bases from J; bases unmatched to any gene: 15. This CDR3 comprises 17 residues. The CDR3 DNA reads as TGCGCCAGCACCCAAGGGCTAGCGGGGGGACTGCAGGATACGCAGTATTTT. Its protein product is CASTQGLAGGLQDTQYF.

The genes are TRBV3-1 (or the pseudogene TRBV3-2) and TRBJ1-6; D not certain. The CDR3 extends over 16 amino acids. From germline, CDR1 is LGHDT and CDR2 YNNKEL (reference sequence). Trimming stripped 3 bases from V and 9 bases from J, with 18 bases between. The CDR3 sequence: CASSQGNRRKGSPLHF. The CDR3 bases are TGTGCCAGCAGCCAGGGAAATCGCCGGAAGGGTTCACCCCTCCACTTT.

The chain combines TRBV19 with TRBJ2-1; 7 bases map to TRBD2. The V gene's germline CDR1 is LNHDA and CDR2 SQIVND (reference sequence). The CDR3 consists of 15 residues. V lost 5 bases to trimming and J lost 0 bases; unmatched junction nucleotides: 4. CDR3 protein: CASSRASGSYNEQFF. The DNA of the CDR3 is TGTGCCAGTAGTCGGGCTAGCGGCTCCTACAATGAGCAGTTCTTC.

The chain is built from TRBV7-3 and TRBJ1-2; D remains ambiguous. Trimming took 2 bases from V and 4 from J, leaving 8 bases between them. The germline V gene has CDR1 SGHTA and CDR2 FQGTGA. CDR3 length: 13 residues. CDR3 residues: CASSLSTGYGYTF. DNA of the CDR3: TGTGCCAGCAGCTTATCGACGGGCTATGGCTACACCTTC.

This clone showed up just a few times. This rearrangement joins TRBV24-1 to TRBJ1-5; D unclear. V was clipped by 3 bases and J by 9 bases, with 14 bases between them. CDR1 is KGHDR and CDR2 is SFDVKD in the germline V gene. The CDR3 runs 14 residues. CDR3 in DNA: TGTGCCACCAGTGATCCCCGGTCGGGGAGGCCCCAGCATTTT. This sequence encodes CATSDPRSGRPQHF.

This sequence joins TRBV18 and TRBJ1-3; 8 bases map to TRBD1. Germline V gives CDR1 KGHSH, CDR2 LQKENI. V shed 1 base and J 2 bases; nucleotides not matched to a gene: 1. The CDR3 length is 15 residues. The CDR3 spells CASSPRTGTGNTIYF. The CDR3 DNA reads TGTGCCAGCTCACCACGGACAGGGACTGGAAACACCATATATTTT.

The V gene is TRBV6-1, the J gene TRBJ1-5, with 7 nucleotides matching TRBD1. V trimming: 1 base; J trimming: 1 base; junction bases outside the gene matches: 7. The CDR3 runs 17 residues. The V gene's germline CDR1 is MNHNS and CDR2 SASEGT. CDR3 bases: TGTGCCAGCAGTGAAGTCCCGGGGACAGCCAGCAATCAGCCCCAGCATTTT. Translating gives CASSEVPGTASNQPQHF.

The CDR3 here is CATSIAGELDTQYF. As DNA, the CDR3 is TGTGCCACCAGCATAGCGGGAGAATTAGATACGCAGTATTTT. The V gene is TRBV15, the J gene TRBJ2-3; TRBD2 matches 9 bases. The CDR3 length is 14 residues. Losses at the gene ends were 4 bases for V and 5 bases for J; bases not matched to a gene: 4. Per the germline V gene, CDR1 is LNHNV and CDR2 is YYDKDF (reference sequence). Based on the CDR3 plus reference TRBV15 and TRBJ2-3, the full variable domain is DAMVIQNPRYQVTQFGKPVTLSCSQTLNHNVMYWYQQKSSQAPKLLFHYYDKDFNNEADTPDNFQSRRPNTSFCFLDIRSPGLGDTAMYLCATSIAGELDTQYFGPGTRLTVL.

The chain combines TRBV10-3 with TRBJ2-7, with TRBD1 matching 8 bases. The CDR3 is made up of 14 amino acids. Germline CDR1 ENHRY, CDR2 SYGVKD. The ends lost 0 bases at V and 9 bases at J; junction bases unmatched: 7. In nucleotides, the CDR3 is TGTGCCATCAGTGAGTCGACAGGGGACGTAGGGCAGTACGTC. Protein sequence: CAISESTGDVGQYV.

The V gene is TRBV5-1, the J gene TRBJ2-1; D tentatively fits TRBD1 or TRBD2 (5 bases each). In germline, CDR1 is SGHRS, CDR2 YFSETQ. The germline V and J ends were trimmed by 0 bases and 6 bases, with 7 bases remaining between them. The CDR3 is 13 residues long. DNA for the CDR3: TGCGCCAGCAGCTTGGCGGGGCGCAATGAGCAGTTCTTC. It encodes CASSLAGRNEQFF.

This chain links TRBV6-5 with TRBJ2-7, with D perhaps matching TRBD1 or TRBD2 (6 bases each). The CDR3 consists of 12 residues. V was shortened by 5 bases and J by 3 bases, with 8 bases between the two germline ends. Germline-derived CDR1 and CDR2 are MNHEY and SVGAGI. The CDR3 DNA reads as TGTGCCAGCAGTCGGGGGCTCTACGAGCAGTACTTC. Amino acids: CASSRGLYEQYF.